Following are 3 T cell receptor beta chains from one sample sequenced in a study of shared clonotypes between healthy human individuals. Profiled with immunoSEQ multiplex PCR; TCRdb holds only in-frame clones, not every one. The sample carries 2 million to 2.5 million clones, over 85% recorded once. Specimen: naive CD4+ T cells from PBMCs. Subset denoted: CD45RA+ positively selected. The receptors shown here come from a man aged 18 to 29 in good health. Some clones in this sample may be carry-over from other donors' samples.

The chain employs TRBV6-6 and TRBJ2-1, with a weak D call TRBD2 (5 bases). The V gene lost 7 bases and the J gene lost 7 bases, with 11 bases spanning the gap. The CDR3 loop spans 12 amino acids. The germline V gene has CDR1 MNHNY and CDR2 SVGAGI (reference sequence). The CDR3 spells CASTGLRNEQFF. In DNA form, the CDR3 reads TGTGCCAGCACGGGATTGAGGAATGAGCAGTTCTTC.

Remarks on this clone: The identical CDR3 is also encoded by other nucleotide sequences in the sample. The chain couples TRBV20-1 to TRBJ1-5; D remains unclear. Looked up from germline, CDR1 is DFQATT and CDR2 is SNEGSKA (reference sequence). The CDR3 extends over 11 amino acids. V was cut by 6 bases and J by 1 base, with 4 bases left in between. CDR3 region: CSARSNQPQHF. For the CDR3, the DNA is TGCAGTGCCAGAAGCAATCAGCCCCAGCATTTT.

The chain combines TRBV4-3 with TRBJ1-3; D is undetermined. From germline, CDR1 is LGHNA and CDR2 YSLEER. The CDR3 consists of 15 residues. Trimming left V 1 base short and J 0 bases short, with 7 bases between. The DNA for the CDR3 is TGCGCCAGCAGCCAAGGGCAGGACTCTGGAAACACCATATATTTT. Amino acids: CASSQGQDSGNTIYF.